This T cell receptor beta chain was identified during a study of CD8 T cells in ankylosing spondylitis (dated by TCRdb to 2016 to 2017). At the level of the whole study: The study profiled T cell receptor beta repertoires in healthy donors and ankylosing spondylitis patients to find disease-linked TCR variants. The full study cohort was made up of approximately 27 ankylosing spondylitis patients and about a hundred healthy donors. Peripheral blood was sampled, and synovial fluid was also collected from ankylosing spondylitis patients.

General conclusions and limits of the study: A TCR beta motif made up of several highly homologous amino acid variants appeared to be characteristic of blood from ankylosing spondylitis patients. Some motif variants were previously reported in synovial fluid and blood of reactive arthritis patients, suggesting common disease-initiation mechanisms. A CD8+ phenotype was shown by the disease-linked clones, which were found at relatively low frequencies in peripheral blood. The disease-linked clones were reported to be significantly enriched in matched synovial fluid samples from ankylosing spondylitis patients.

Between the V and J ends, shortened by 1 base and 11 bases respectively, the junction contains 9 bases. The germline V gene (reference sequence) provides CDR1 LNHNV and CDR2 YYDKDF. The CDR3 has 12 amino acids, counting the end cysteine and phenylalanine. CDR3 DNA is the only sequence kept; it has 36 bases, read in frame from the first base. The instrument given in TCRdb is Illumina HiSeq 2500. Quantitative 5'-RACE with molecular barcodes was used to prepare TCR beta libraries. Regarding the original processing steps: Disease-linked TCR variants were identified with a new computational method built on a probabilistic model of VDJ rearrangement. TCRdb cleaned the public reads at Q25 with fastp, built clones with MiXCR and kept in-frame beta chains. Merged by CDR3 protein, the rows form single entries marked with the most common genes and DNA. These V and J calls rely on TCRdb rather than the paper's analysis. The sample data list roughly 490,000 distinct CDR3 sequences, and approximately 5% of these were observed just once. Together, the top ten hold around 3.6% of the sample.

This clonotype has at least ten counts. Its antigen is unknown. The sample holds no much larger clone one base away, and base qualities are not on file. This receptor was obtained from a male donor with ankylosing spondylitis. The sequence is built from TRBV15 and TRBJ2-1; no D segment can be confidently identified. The specimen sequenced was blood, either unsorted or a sorted T cell fraction (not recorded which). At the DNA level, the sequence is TGTGCCACCAGCAGAGTACGTGGCCAGCAGTTCTTC. This sequence encodes CATSRVRGQQFF.